One sample yielded the 21 T cell receptor beta chains listed below, sequenced in a study of T cell responses to AZD1222 COVID-19 vaccine. Sequencing used immunoSEQ multiplex PCR; TCRdb keeps in-frame clones, though not all of them. Here the sample spans approximately 150,000 clones, approximately 91% being singletons. The sequencing here drew on peripheral blood, taken 28 days after the second AZD1222 dose. These receptors all stem from an adult who received the AZD1222 COVID-19 vaccine.

This clone came up once. V is TRBV5-1 and J is TRBJ2-5, with 7 bases that match TRBD2. CDR1 is SGHRS, CDR2 YFSETQ, per germline. Trimming took 4 bases from V and 5 from J; bases not matched to a gene: 11. The CDR3 is 15 residues long. Here the CDR3 reads CASSLRTSLVETQYF. The CDR3 nucleotides are TGCGCCAGCAGCCTCCGGACTAGTCTTGTGGAGACCCAGTACTTC.

The genes are TRBV5-1 and TRBJ1-3, with D perhaps matching TRBD1 (5 bases). Germline V CDR1 and CDR2: SGHRS, YFSETQ. The V and J ends lost 4 bases and 8 bases respectively, with 13 bases between them. The CDR3 totals 13 residues. The CDR3 protein is CASSNQGADTIYF. CDR3 DNA: TGCGCCAGCAGCAACCAGGGTGCTGACACCATATATTTT.

The genes are TRBV2 and TRBJ1-3; tentatively, D is TRBD1 (5 bases). Between the trimmed V and J ends, which lost 10 bases and 4 bases, there was a span of 29 bases. Per germline, CDR1 SNHLY and CDR2 FYNNEI. This CDR3 spans 18 amino acids. CDR3 sequence reads: CATALRSGQGLGGNTIYF. In nucleotides, the CDR3 is TGTGCCACCGCCCTCCGGTCGGGGCAGGGCCTAGGCGGAAACACCATATATTTT. The full variable domain, in which reference TRBV2 and TRBJ1-3 provide the parts outside the CDR3, is EPEVTQTPSHQVTQMGQEVILRCVPISNHLYFYWYRQILGQKVEFLVSFYNNEISEKSEIFDDQFSVERPDGSNFTLKIRSTKLEDSAMYFCATALRSGQGLGGNTIYFGEGSWLTVV.

This clone has a single count. The chain recombines TRBV3-1 (or the pseudogene TRBV3-2) with TRBJ2-5; maybe TRBD1 (6 bases). This CDR3 contains 16 residues. Germline V lookup: CDR1 LGHDT, CDR2 YNNKEL (reference sequence). Trimming removed 1 base from V and 5 bases from J, with 17 bases in between. The CDR3 sequence: CASSQGSRRGQETQYF. In DNA form, the CDR3 reads TGTGCCAGCAGCCAAGGGTCCCGCAGGGGCCAGGAGACCCAGTACTTC.

This sequence joins TRBV3-1 (or the pseudogene TRBV3-2) and TRBJ1-4; D remains unclear. The CDR3 covers 16 residues. In germline, CDR1 is LGHDT, CDR2 YNNKEL (reference sequence). Trimming stripped 1 base from V and 5 bases from J, with 14 bases between. CDR3 nucleotides: TGTGCCAGCAGCCAAGGTCCCGGCAGTTCAAATGAAAAACTGTTTTTT. Translated: CASSQGPGSSNEKLFF.

The DNA of the CDR3 is TGTGCCAGCAGTCCCGGGACAAGGAACACTGAAGCTTTCTTT. Translation: CASSPGTRNTEAFF. The rearrangement joins TRBV9 to TRBJ1-1, with a tentative D call TRBD1 (6 bases). The CDR3 totals 14 residues. Germline assignment: CDR1 SGDLS and CDR2 YYNGEE. The V and J ends lost 5 bases and 1 base respectively, with 12 bases between them.

This chain joins TRBV27 and TRBJ1-2, with 8 bases aligning to TRBD1. Unmatched junction bases numbered 12, after V lost 2 bases and J lost 4 bases. This CDR3 is built from 17 residues. Germline V gene lookup returns CDR1 MNHEY and CDR2 SMNVEV (reference sequence). Written as DNA, the CDR3 is TGTGCCAGCAGTTTAAGGTCCGGACAGGGCTATAGCTATGGCTACACCTTC. Amino acid sequence: CASSLRSGQGYSYGYTF.

This chain connects TRBV9 to TRBJ2-2; 7 nucleotides match TRBD1. Losses at the gene ends were 5 bases for V and 7 bases for J; bases not matched to a gene: 2. Germline loops: CDR1 SGDLS, CDR2 YYNGEE. The CDR3 consists of 12 residues. CDR3: CASRSGGGELFF. CDR3 DNA sequence: TGTGCCAGCAGGTCAGGGGGCGGGGAGCTGTTTTTT.

The rearrangement uses TRBV5-1 and TRBJ2-7; possible D gene TRBD2, 6 bases. Trimming left V 0 bases short and J 3 bases short, with 7 bases between. CDR3 size: 13 residues. The germline CDR1 and CDR2 sequences are SGHRS and YFSETQ. Here the CDR3 reads CASSLGRDYEQYF. The CDR3, as DNA: TGCGCCAGCAGCTTGGGGCGGGACTACGAGCAGTACTTC. Variable domain in full (rest from reference TRBV5-1 and TRBJ2-7): KAGVTQTPRYLIKTRGQQVTLSCSPISGHRSVSWYQQTPGQGLQFLFEYFSETQRNKGNFPGRFSGRQFSNSRSEMNVSTLELGDSALYLCASSLGRDYEQYFGPGTRLTVT.

The chain couples TRBV3-1 (or the pseudogene TRBV3-2) to TRBJ2-2, with 10 bases aligning to TRBD1. This CDR3 contains 16 residues. J was trimmed by 0 bases and V by 6 bases; bases with no gene match: 4. Germline V gives CDR1 LGHDT, CDR2 YNNKEL (reference sequence). CDR3 residues: CASRSGQGANTGELFF. The DNA for the CDR3 is TGTGCCAGCAGAAGCGGACAGGGGGCGAACACCGGGGAGCTGTTTTTT.

In this sample, this clone turned up once. The chain joins TRBV7-9 to TRBJ1-2; TRBD1 might be the D (5 bases). V shed 1 base and J shed 7 bases, with 16 bases lying between them. Germline CDR1 is SEHNR and CDR2 is FQNEAQ (reference sequence). The CDR3 has 15 amino acids. CDR3 in amino acids: CASSLEGREFSGYTF. As DNA, the CDR3 is TGTGCCAGCAGCTTAGAGGGCAGGGAATTTAGTGGCTACACCTTC.

The gene calls are TRBV2 and TRBJ1-1; D not certain. CDR1 and CDR2 (germline): SNHLY, FYNNEI. V was shortened by 3 bases and J by 0 bases, with 11 bases between the two germline ends. This CDR3 has 15 residues. For the CDR3, the DNA is TGTGCCAGCAGTGACGGGCAGAACTTGAACACTGAAGCTTTCTTT. It is translated as CASSDGQNLNTEAFF.

This chain links TRBV10-3 with TRBJ1-6, with D possibly matching TRBD1 (6 bases). V lost 0 bases and J 10 bases, leaving 22 bases between the germline ends. This CDR3 has 18 residues. Germline loops: CDR1 ENHRY, CDR2 SYGVKD. The CDR3 DNA reads TGTGCCATCAGTGAGTCGTTCGGGGGCTCCGGTATGGGATCACCCCTCCACTTT. It translates to CAISESFGGSGMGSPLHF.

This rearrangement joins TRBV4-2 to TRBJ2-7; tentatively, D is TRBD1 (5 bases). Trimming stripped 0 bases from V and 11 bases from J, with 14 bases between. CDR3 length equals 13 residues. CDR1 and CDR2 (germline): LGHNA, YNFKEQ. CDR3 nucleotides: TGTGCCAGCAGCCAAGATCGGTGGTCAGGGAAGTACTTC. It encodes CASSQDRWSGKYF.

This clone has a single count. The rearrangement links TRBV27 to TRBJ1-2, with 8 bases fitting TRBD1. J lost 4 bases, V lost 2 bases, and 6 bases had no gene match. CDR3 length: 15 residues. The V gene's germline CDR1 is MNHEY and CDR2 SMNVEV (reference sequence). CDR3 in amino acids: CASSLNTGGSYGYTF. DNA of the CDR3: TGTGCCAGCAGTTTAAACACAGGGGGTTCCTATGGCTACACCTTC.

The V and J genes are TRBV9 and TRBJ2-1; possibly TRBD2 for D (6 bases). The germline V and J ends were trimmed by 2 bases and 0 bases, with 12 bases remaining between them. CDR3 length equals 16 residues. Germline-derived CDR1 and CDR2 are SGDLS and YYNGEE. The CDR3 spells CASSVSAGNSYNEQFF. The CDR3 bases are TGTGCCAGCAGCGTTTCGGCGGGGAACTCCTACAATGAGCAGTTCTTC.

The chain employs TRBV24-1 and TRBJ1-2; unclear D gene. Trimming stripped 4 bases from V and 3 bases from J, with 11 bases between. The CDR3 consists of 14 residues. CDR1 is KGHDR, CDR2 SFDVKD, per germline. The CDR3 sequence is CATSDDGHYYGYTF. The CDR3 region has the DNA TGTGCCACCAGTGACGACGGGCACTACTATGGCTACACCTTC.

The chain combines TRBV5-1 with TRBJ2-7; no firm D call. The CDR3 is made up of 12 amino acids. Trimming took off 4 bases at V and 4 bases at J, with 9 bases between the two ends. Germline V gene lookup returns CDR1 SGHRS and CDR2 YFSETQ. In DNA, the CDR3 is TGCGCCAGCAGCCCACGAGGTTACGAGCAGTACTTC. This encodes CASSPRGYEQYF.

The CDR3 sequence is CASSVRWDRDNEQFF. The CDR3 region has the DNA TGTGCCAGCAGCGTTAGGTGGGACAGGGACAATGAGCAGTTCTTC. The genes are TRBV9 and TRBJ2-1, with TRBD1 matching over 9 bases. Unmatched junction bases numbered 5, after V lost 2 bases and J lost 5 bases. The CDR3 has 15 residues. CDR1 is SGDLS and CDR2 is YYNGEE in the germline V gene.

V is TRBV13 and J is TRBJ2-2; D uncertain. V was shortened by 5 bases and J by 6 bases, with 10 bases between the two germline ends. Germline CDR1 reads PRHDT; CDR2 reads FYEKMQ (reference sequence). CDR3 size: 13 residues. The CDR3 reads CASSPYAAGELFF. In DNA form, the CDR3 reads TGTGCCAGCAGCCCCTATGCGGCCGGGGAGCTGTTTTTT.

The V call is TRBV29-1, the J call TRBJ1-4, with TRBD1 matching 7 bases. Germline V gives CDR1 SQVTM, CDR2 ANQGSEA. The CDR3 runs 13 residues. Trimming at V came to 6 bases and at J to 10 bases, leaving 11 bases not matched to a gene. In nucleotides, the CDR3 is TGCAGCGTCCGGGACAGCCAACTTGGAAAACTGTTTTTT. Protein product: CSVRDSQLGKLFF. Full variable domain (missing parts from reference TRBV29-1 and TRBJ1-4): SAVISQKPSRDICQRGTSLTIQCQVDSQVTMMFWYRQQPGQSLTLIATANQGSEATYESGFVIDKFPISRPNLTFSTLTVSNMSPEDSSIYLCSVRDSQLGKLFFGSGTQLSVL.